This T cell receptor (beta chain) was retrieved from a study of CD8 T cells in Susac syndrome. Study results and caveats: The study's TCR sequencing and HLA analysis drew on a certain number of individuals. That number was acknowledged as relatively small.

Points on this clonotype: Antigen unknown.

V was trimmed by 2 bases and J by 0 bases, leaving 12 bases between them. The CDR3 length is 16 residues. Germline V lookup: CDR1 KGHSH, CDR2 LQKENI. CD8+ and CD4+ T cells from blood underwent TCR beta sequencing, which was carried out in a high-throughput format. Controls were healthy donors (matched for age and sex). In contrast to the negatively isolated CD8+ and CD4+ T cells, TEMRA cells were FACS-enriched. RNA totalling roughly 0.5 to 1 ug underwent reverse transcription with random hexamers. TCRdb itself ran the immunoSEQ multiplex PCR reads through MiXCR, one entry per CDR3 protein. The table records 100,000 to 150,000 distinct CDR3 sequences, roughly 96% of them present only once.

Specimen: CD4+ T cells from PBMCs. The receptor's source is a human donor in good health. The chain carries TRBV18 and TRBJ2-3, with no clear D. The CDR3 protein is CASSPSLAASTDTQYF. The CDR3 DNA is TGTGCCAGCTCACCAAGTCTGGCAGCTAGCACAGATACGCAGTATTTT. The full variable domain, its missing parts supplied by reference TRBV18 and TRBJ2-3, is NAGVMQNPRHLVRRRGQEARLRCSPMKGHSHVYWYRQLPEEGLKFMVYLQKENIIDESGMPKERFSAEFPKEGPSILRIQQVVRGDSAAYFCASSPSLAASTDTQYFGPGTRLTVL.